The 24 T cell receptor beta chains below were found in one sample sequenced in a study of T cell responses to AZD1222 COVID-19 vaccine. TCRdb keeps only in-frame clones here, not all; method: immunoSEQ multiplex PCR. The data show some 96,000 clones, roughly 89% seen once. Source: peripheral blood, taken on day 0 of AZD1222 vaccination. These receptors all come from an adult in good health.

The chain uses TRBV5-6 and TRBJ1-4, with a possible D match to TRBD1 (5 bases). Germline V gives CDR1 SGHDT, CDR2 YYEEEE. The CDR3 spans 14 residues. Trimming shortened V by 1 base and J by 8 bases, and 12 bases separated the two germline ends. CDR3 in amino acids: CASSLRGEGEKLFF. In DNA form, the CDR3 reads TGTGCCAGCAGCTTGAGGGGTGAAGGGGAAAAACTGTTTTTT.

The chain links TRBV7-2 to TRBJ2-3; D gene ambiguous. With 0 bases removed from V and 0 bases from J, the gap between germline ends came to 7 bases. The CDR3 has 15 amino acids. CDR1 is SGHTA and CDR2 is FQGNSA in the germline V gene. The CDR3 is CASSLAWGSTDTQYF. Written as DNA, the CDR3 is TGTGCCAGCAGCTTAGCATGGGGTAGCACAGATACGCAGTATTTT.

The chain carries TRBV27 and TRBJ2-1; D may be TRBD2 (6 bases). The CDR3 runs 16 residues. Looked up from germline, CDR1 is MNHEY and CDR2 is SMNVEV (reference sequence). Trimming removed 4 bases at V and 4 bases at J, with 17 bases between. The CDR3 coding sequence is TGTGCCAGCAGTTGGGGTGTGGGACTCAAATACAATGAGCAGTTCTTC. Its protein is CASSWGVGLKYNEQFF.

This chain uses TRBV19 with TRBJ1-5; 7 nucleotides line up with TRBD1. Trimming removed 6 bases from V and 4 bases from J; junction bases left unmatched: 6. CDR3 length: 14 amino acids. Germline CDR1 and CDR2: LNHDA and SQIVND (reference sequence). CDR3 sequence reads: CASSMTGRNQPQHF. CDR3 in DNA: TGTGCCAGTAGCATGACAGGGAGAAATCAGCCCCAGCATTTT.

A few counts support this clone. The chain is built from TRBV7-9 and TRBJ1-1, with D unresolved. This CDR3 is 13 amino acids long. V gave up 2 bases and J gave up 3 bases, with 7 bases separating them. CDR1 and CDR2 (germline): SEHNR, FQNEAQ (reference sequence). DNA for the CDR3: TGTGCCAGCAGCTTACTCCGGGACACTGAAGCTTTCTTT. As protein: CASSLLRDTEAFF.

The DNA for the CDR3 is TGTGCCAGCAGTGACTCGGTGGGGGTCTACGAGCAGTACTTC. Protein product: CASSDSVGVYEQYF. The rearrangement links TRBV6-4 to TRBJ2-7; D may be TRBD1 or TRBD2 (5 bases each). Trimming cost V 0 bases and J 3 bases, with 9 bases left between them. Germline V CDR1 and CDR2: MRHNA, SNTAGT. The CDR3 length is 14 residues.

The V gene is TRBV27, the J gene TRBJ2-2, with a weak D call TRBD2 (5 bases). This CDR3 has 14 amino acids. V was trimmed by 5 bases and J by 8 bases, leaving 15 bases between them. The germline V gene has CDR1 MNHEY and CDR2 SMNVEV (reference sequence). In DNA form, the CDR3 reads TGTGCCAGCAGTCTGGGAGCCAGTGTAGGGGAGCTGTTTTTT. This translates into CASSLGASVGELFF.

The rearrangement links TRBV3-1 (or the pseudogene TRBV3-2) to TRBJ2-7; tentatively, D is TRBD2 (5 bases). The CDR3 covers 16 residues. Germline V gene lookup returns CDR1 LGHDT and CDR2 YNNKEL (reference sequence). The germline V and J ends were trimmed by 1 base and 0 bases, with 13 bases remaining between them. The CDR3 bases are TGTGCCAGCAGCCAAGTGAGCGGCTTGAGCTCCTACGAGCAGTACTTC. Protein product: CASSQVSGLSSYEQYF.

The chain joins TRBV2 to TRBJ1-1, with 7 bases aligning to TRBD1. V gave up 7 bases and J gave up 6 bases; unmatched junction bases: 17. CDR3 size: 16 residues. CDR1 is SNHLY and CDR2 is FYNNEI in the germline V gene. The CDR3 DNA sequence: TGTGCCAGCACCACCCGAAAGGGGCAGGGGGGTGCTGAAGCTTTCTTT. Amino acid sequence: CASTTRKGQGGAEAFF.

The chain carries TRBV5-1 and TRBJ1-1, with D possibly matching TRBD1 (5 bases). Per the germline V gene, CDR1 is SGHRS and CDR2 is YFSETQ. The V end lost 0 bases, the J end lost 7 bases, and 10 bases lay between the germline ends. This CDR3 is 13 amino acids long. CDR3 sequence (DNA): TGCGCCAGCAGCTTGGCCCCCGGGGGTGAAGCTTTCTTT. This codes for CASSLAPGGEAFF.

The chain couples TRBV7-9 to TRBJ2-5; 9 bases align to TRBD2. The CDR3 is 15 amino acids. The germline gives CDR1 SEHNR, CDR2 FQNEAQ (reference sequence). V lost 4 bases, J lost 5 bases, and 8 bases stayed unmatched. CDR3 nucleotides: TGTGCCAGCAGCTCTGGCGGGAGGGCCAGGGAGACCCAGTACTTC. This translates into CASSSGGRARETQYF. The complete variable domain, with remaining parts taken from reference TRBV7-9 and TRBJ2-5, reads DTGVSQNPRHKITKRGQNVTFRCDPISEHNRLYWYRQTLGQGPEFLTYFQNEAQLEKSRLLSDRFSAERPKGSFSTLEIQRTEQGDSAMYLCASSSGGRARETQYFGPGTRLLVL.

This clone is a singleton in its sample. The rearrangement uses TRBV5-4 and TRBJ2-7, with 7 bases lining up with TRBD2. Unmatched junction bases numbered 15, after V lost 3 bases and J lost 3 bases. Germline CDR1 SGHNT, CDR2 YYREEE (reference sequence). CDR3 length: 17 residues. CDR3 DNA sequence: TGTGCCAGCAGCTCTAACCGTGGGGGAGGGGAGAACTACGAGCAGTACTTC. This gives the protein CASSSNRGGGENYEQYF. The full variable domain, with the rest looked up from reference TRBV5-4 and TRBJ2-7, is ETGVTQSPTHLIKTRGQQVTLRCSSQSGHNTVSWYQQALGQGPQFIFQYYREEENGRGNFPPRFSGLQFPNYSSELNVNALELDDSALYLCASSSNRGGGENYEQYFGPGTRLTVT.

The sample holds a few counts of this clone. This sample also contains other DNA sequences that code for the same CDR3. The gene calls are TRBV6-6 and TRBJ2-1; the D is unclear. This CDR3 region has 12 residues. The germline V gene encodes CDR1 MNHNY and CDR2 SVGAGI (reference sequence). V lost 8 bases to trimming and J lost 3 bases, with 8 bases between them. This chain's CDR3 is CASGGLYNEQFF. The DNA for the CDR3 is TGTGCCAGCGGTGGCCTCTACAATGAGCAGTTCTTC.

This chain links TRBV7-9 with TRBJ2-7, with unresolved D. This CDR3 is built from 13 residues. Germline V gene sequence: CDR1 SEHNR, CDR2 FQNEAQ (reference sequence). Trimming shortened V by 5 bases and J by 2 bases, and 10 bases separated the two germline ends. In nucleotides, the CDR3 is TGTGCCAGCAGCCGGACCAACCCCTACGAGCAGTACTTC. Its protein product is CASSRTNPYEQYF. Together with reference TRBV7-9 and TRBJ2-7, the CDR3 gives the full variable domain: DTGVSQNPRHKITKRGQNVTFRCDPISEHNRLYWYRQTLGQGPEFLTYFQNEAQLEKSRLLSDRFSAERPKGSFSTLEIQRTEQGDSAMYLCASSRTNPYEQYFGPGTRLTVT.

The genes are TRBV5-4 and TRBJ2-1; 13 nucleotides match TRBD2. With 2 bases clipped from V and 6 bases from J, the junction kept 5 bases outside the gene matches. This CDR3 has 16 amino acids. CDR1 is SGHNT and CDR2 is YYREEE in the germline V gene (reference sequence). In nucleotides, the CDR3 is TGTGCCAGCAGCTTTCCAGGACTAGCGGGAGCCAATGAGCAGTTCTTC. The encoded protein is CASSFPGLAGANEQFF. The full variable domain, with the rest looked up from reference TRBV5-4 and TRBJ2-1, is ETGVTQSPTHLIKTRGQQVTLRCSSQSGHNTVSWYQQALGQGPQFIFQYYREEENGRGNFPPRFSGLQFPNYSSELNVNALELDDSALYLCASSFPGLAGANEQFFGPGTRLTVL.

The chain combines TRBV9 with TRBJ1-1; D gene unclear. CDR3 size: 15 residues. V lost 3 bases and J lost 2, with 14 bases in between. CDR1 is SGDLS, CDR2 YYNGEE, per germline. The CDR3 coding sequence is TGTGCCAGCAGCGGTTTTTCGGGCTTTAACACTGAAGCTTTCTTT. It specifies CASSGFSGFNTEAFF.

The chain joins TRBV6-2 or TRBV6-3 to TRBJ2-3, with 8 bases aligning to TRBD2. CDR3 length equals 15 residues. Germline trimming cut 4 bases from V and 1 base from J; bases unmatched to any gene: 4. Germline CDR1 reads MNHEY; CDR2 reads SVGEGT. CDR3 bases: TGTGCCAGCAGTTTTGGAGCGGGGGGCACAGATACGCAGTATTTT. This encodes CASSFGAGGTDTQYF.

The chain combines TRBV4-3 with TRBJ2-1, with 9 bases that match TRBD1. Trimming removed 4 bases from V and 0 bases from J; junction bases left unmatched: 4. Germline V lookup: CDR1 LGHNA, CDR2 YSLEER. CDR3 length equals 16 residues. The CDR3 loop reads CASSPETGGSYNEQFF. CDR3 DNA sequence: TGCGCCAGCAGCCCGGAGACAGGGGGCTCCTACAATGAGCAGTTCTTC.

The CDR3 DNA sequence: TGTGCCAGCAGTTACCAAGGGCTCGGGGGCGGGGGCTACACCTTC. The encoded protein is CASSYQGLGGGGYTF. This sequence joins TRBV6-5 and TRBJ1-2, with a possible D match to TRBD1 (6 bases). CDR3 length: 15 amino acids. Germline CDR1 reads MNHEY; CDR2 reads SVGAGI. Trimming removed 2 bases at V and 8 bases at J, with 18 bases between.

This chain links TRBV6-2 or TRBV6-3 with TRBJ2-7, with TRBD1 identical over 10 bases. The CDR3 is 16 amino acids. Germline V lookup: CDR1 MNHEY, CDR2 SVGEGT. Trimming cost V 6 bases and J 5 bases; bases outside gene matches: 13. The CDR3 DNA follows: TGTGCCAGCAGCCTAACCACGGGACAGGGGAACGACGAGCAGTACTTC. Protein product: CASSLTTGQGNDEQYF.

The genes are TRBV19 and TRBJ1-2; tentatively, D is TRBD1 (5 bases). The CDR3 runs to 12 residues. V lost 5 bases and J lost 7, with 11 bases in between. Germline-derived CDR1 and CDR2 are LNHDA and SQIVND (reference sequence). The CDR3 DNA sequence: TGTGCCAGTAGTTCGAGGGGAGCTGGCTACACCTTC. As protein: CASSSRGAGYTF.

The chain links TRBV30 to TRBJ1-1; D unresolved. The V and J ends lost 6 bases and 6 bases respectively, with 14 bases between them. The CDR3 length is 12 residues. The V gene's germline CDR1 is GTSNPN and CDR2 SVGIG (reference sequence). CDR3: CACGLYHAEAFF. CDR3 DNA: TGTGCCTGCGGGCTCTACCACGCTGAAGCTTTCTTT.

The chain uses TRBV15 and TRBJ2-1; 8 nucleotides align to TRBD1. The length of the CDR3 is 17 residues. The trim removed 1 base at V and 0 bases at J, leaving 5 bases unmatched. CDR1 LNHNV and CDR2 YYDKDF come from the germline V gene (reference sequence). The CDR3 here is CATSRGGTGGSYNEQFF. CDR3 DNA sequence: TGTGCCACCAGCAGAGGGGGAACAGGGGGCTCCTACAATGAGCAGTTCTTC.

The genes are TRBV2 and TRBJ2-7; perhaps TRBD1 as D (6 bases). The V end was cut by 6 bases, the J end by 0 bases, with 15 bases between. Germline CDR1 and CDR2: SNHLY and FYNNEI. CDR3 size: 15 residues. Here the CDR3 DNA reads TGTGCCAGCAGGCGCTTGGCGGACAGCTCCTACGAGCAGTACTTC. It is translated as CASRRLADSSYEQYF. Full variable domain (remainder filled in from reference TRBV2 and TRBJ2-7): EPEVTQTPSHQVTQMGQEVILRCVPISNHLYFYWYRQILGQKVEFLVSFYNNEISEKSEIFDDQFSVERPDGSNFTLKIRSTKLEDSAMYFCASRRLADSSYEQYFGPGTRLTVT.